One sample yielded the 2 T cell receptor beta chains listed below, sequenced in a study of blood T cell repertoires in COVID-19. Clones were read by immunoSEQ multiplex PCR, and TCRdb kept only the in-frame ones, dropping some. The data contain 200,000 or so clones, 85% of them seen just once; the ten biggest clones take up around 1%. Sequencing used peripheral blood. These receptors came from a man aged 55 to 69 with COVID-19, enrolled during active disease.

This chain links TRBV7-9 with TRBJ2-1; 8 nucleotides line up with TRBD1. Germline V gene sequence: CDR1 SEHNR, CDR2 FQNEAQ (reference sequence). V lost 5 bases and J lost 4; bases outside the gene matches: 16. The CDR3 is 18 residues long. In DNA form, the CDR3 reads TGTGCCAGCAGCCCGGGAAAGAGACAGGGGAACTTATACAATGAGCAGTTCTTC. Translation: CASSPGKRQGNLYNEQFF.

This chain uses TRBV5-4 with TRBJ2-2, with D possibly matching TRBD2 (7 bases). The V gene lost 0 bases and the J gene lost 4 bases, with 13 bases spanning the gap. Germline V gene data show CDR1 as SGHNT and CDR2 as YYREEE (reference sequence). The CDR3 spans 16 residues. The CDR3 here is CASSLVGGAGTGELFF. CDR3 nucleotides: TGTGCCAGCAGCTTGGTGGGGGGGGCCGGCACCGGGGAGCTGTTTTTT.